The subject of this entry is one T cell receptor (beta chain). Produced via immunoSEQ multiplex PCR; TCRdb's table is partial and in-frame only. This sample has 60,000 to 85,000 clones, with 92% found just once. The data belong to a study of T cell changes during pregnancy in multiple sclerosis. Trimming removed 3 bases from V and 5 bases from J; junction bases left unmatched: 6. The CDR3 consists of 15 residues. Germline V gene lookup returns CDR1 MRHNA and CDR2 SNTAGT. V and J are TRBV6-4 and TRBJ2-1; 8 bases map to TRBD2. The specimen comprised peripheral blood, sampled in the second trimester of pregnancy. The clonotype was recovered from a female donor in good health, enrolled as a control in a pregnancy study. In DNA form, the CDR3 reads TGTGCCAGCAGTGAAAAAAGCGGGAGCCACAATGAGCAGTTCTTC. Protein product: CASSEKSGSHNEQFF.